These 9 T cell receptor beta chains were all obtained from the same sample, sequenced in a study of cytomegalovirus exposure and HLA in healthy donors. The data were produced by immunoSEQ multiplex PCR, yet TCRdb's version contains in-frame clones alone and is incomplete. The sample shows 100,000 to 120,000 clones, approximately 85% of them seen only once. Sequencing was performed on PBMCs. These receptors all come from a young woman in good health and CMV-seronegative.

The chain links TRBV2 to TRBJ1-2, with D perhaps matching TRBD1 (5 bases). Germline loops: CDR1 SNHLY, CDR2 FYNNEI. Trimming took 5 bases from V and 4 from J, leaving 11 bases between them. The CDR3 is 13 residues long. Here the CDR3 reads CASSTQGAYGYTF. CDR3 sequence (DNA): TGTGCCAGCAGTACCCAGGGTGCCTATGGCTACACCTTC.

The V call is TRBV28, the J call TRBJ1-1; TRBD1 aligns across 9 bases. The V segment lost 7 bases and the J segment 5 bases; nucleotides outside the gene matches: 5. Germline V CDR1 and CDR2: MDHEN, SYDVKM. The CDR3 has 13 amino acids. The CDR3 DNA sequence: TGTGCCAGCATGAACAGGGGGCGGACTGAAGCTTTCTTT. Translation: CASMNRGRTEAFF.

This chain links TRBV25-1 with TRBJ2-7; maybe TRBD1 (5 bases). V dropped 6 bases and J dropped 0 bases, with 9 bases sitting between them. The CDR3 sequence is 13 residues long. The germline V gene encodes CDR1 MGHDK and CDR2 SYGVNS. CDR3 in DNA: TGTGCCAGCAGGTGGGGCATCTCCTACGAGCAGTACTTC. It specifies CASRWGISYEQYF.

This clone was seen only once. The rearrangement uses TRBV7-6 and TRBJ2-1; the match to TRBD1 covers 8 bases. Germline CDR1 and CDR2: SGHVS and FNYEAQ. The V segment lost 4 bases and the J segment 8 bases; nucleotides outside the gene matches: 16. The CDR3 extends over 17 amino acids. Here the CDR3 DNA reads TGTGCCAGCAGCTCACCCTTCTCAGGGGGCGAGCGAGATGAGCAGTTCTTC. Amino acids: CASSSPFSGGERDEQFF.

The V call is TRBV30, the J call TRBJ1-1; D unresolved. Germline V gene data show CDR1 as GTSNPN and CDR2 as SVGIG (reference sequence). The CDR3 runs 14 residues. The V and J ends lost 4 bases and 0 bases respectively, with 12 bases between them. In DNA, the CDR3 is TGTGCCTGGAAAGGTCCACAGCTGAACACTGAAGCTTTCTTT. This translates into CAWKGPQLNTEAFF.

This chain links TRBV28 with TRBJ1-3; D might be TRBD1 (6 bases). Germline V gene lookup returns CDR1 MDHEN and CDR2 SYDVKM. The CDR3 is 15 amino acids. Trimming pared 2 bases from V and 4 bases from J, leaving 12 bases between. CDR3 region: CASSLVQGTGNTIYF. CDR3 DNA sequence: TGTGCCAGCAGTTTAGTACAGGGTACCGGAAACACCATATATTTT. Full variable domain (rest looked up from reference TRBV28 and TRBJ1-3): DVKVTQSSRYLVKRTGEKVFLECVQDMDHENMFWYRQDPGLGLRLIYFSYDVKMKEKGDIPEGYSVSREKKERFSLILESASTNQTSMYLCASSLVQGTGNTIYFGEGSWLTVV.

The chain links TRBV11-3 to TRBJ2-5; a possible D gene is TRBD1 (6 bases). The length of the CDR3 is 13 residues. The V gene lost 3 bases and the J gene lost 4 bases, with 9 bases spanning the gap. CDR1 is SGHNT and CDR2 is YENEEA in the germline V gene. The CDR3 reads CASSLSGAETQYF. The CDR3 coding sequence is TGTGCCAGCAGCTTGTCAGGGGCAGAGACCCAGTACTTC.

The V gene is TRBV2, the J gene TRBJ2-1, with D possibly matching TRBD1 (5 bases). The V and J ends lost 5 bases and 9 bases respectively, with 14 bases between them. The CDR3 length is 13 residues. Per the germline V gene, CDR1 is SNHLY and CDR2 is FYNNEI. The CDR3 coding sequence is TGTGCCAGCAGTCCTGACAGTTCCACTGAGCAGTTCTTC. It yields the protein CASSPDSSTEQFF.

This clone was seen a handful of times. The rearrangement joins TRBV7-3 to TRBJ2-1; a weak D match, TRBD1 (5 bases). Trimming left V 0 bases short and J 13 bases short, with 13 bases between. This CDR3 has 13 residues. Germline CDR1 is SGHTA and CDR2 is FQGTGA. This CDR3 reads CASSLTDKGGQFF. The CDR3 DNA follows: TGTGCCAGCAGCTTAACGGACAAGGGTGGACAGTTCTTC.